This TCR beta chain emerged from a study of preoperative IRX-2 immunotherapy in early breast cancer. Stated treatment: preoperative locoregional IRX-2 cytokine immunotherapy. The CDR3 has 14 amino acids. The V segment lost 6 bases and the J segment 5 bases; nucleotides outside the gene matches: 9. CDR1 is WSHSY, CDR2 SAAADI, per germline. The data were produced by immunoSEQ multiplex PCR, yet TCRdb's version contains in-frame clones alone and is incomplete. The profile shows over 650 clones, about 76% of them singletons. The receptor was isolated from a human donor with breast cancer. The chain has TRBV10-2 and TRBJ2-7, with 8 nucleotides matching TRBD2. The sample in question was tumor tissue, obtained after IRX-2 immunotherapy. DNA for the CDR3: TGCGCCAGCAGGTTAGCGGGATCTGGCAACGAGCAGTACTTC. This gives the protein CASRLAGSGNEQYF.